The clone carrying this T cell receptor (beta chain) has a single count. The data derive from a study of CD8 T cells in Susac syndrome. The RNA input was about 0.5 to 1 ug, and it was reverse transcribed with random hexamers. A single record per CDR3 protein comes from TCRdb applying MiXCR to the immunoSEQ multiplex PCR reads. Here the sample spans 300,000 or so distinct CDR3 sequences, approximately 90% being singletons. Trimming shortened V by 3 bases and J by 5 bases, and 19 bases separated the two germline ends. This CDR3 comprises 17 residues. Per germline, CDR1 MGHRA and CDR2 YSYEKL. The chain carries TRBV4-1 and TRBJ2-2; perhaps TRBD1 as D (6 bases). Material for sequencing was CD4+ T cells from PBMCs. The origin of this receptor is a human donor with multiple sclerosis. The CDR3 sequence is CASSHSVGQLITGELFF. The CDR3 region has the DNA TGCGCCAGCAGCCACTCCGTGGGACAACTAATTACCGGGGAGCTGTTTTTT.